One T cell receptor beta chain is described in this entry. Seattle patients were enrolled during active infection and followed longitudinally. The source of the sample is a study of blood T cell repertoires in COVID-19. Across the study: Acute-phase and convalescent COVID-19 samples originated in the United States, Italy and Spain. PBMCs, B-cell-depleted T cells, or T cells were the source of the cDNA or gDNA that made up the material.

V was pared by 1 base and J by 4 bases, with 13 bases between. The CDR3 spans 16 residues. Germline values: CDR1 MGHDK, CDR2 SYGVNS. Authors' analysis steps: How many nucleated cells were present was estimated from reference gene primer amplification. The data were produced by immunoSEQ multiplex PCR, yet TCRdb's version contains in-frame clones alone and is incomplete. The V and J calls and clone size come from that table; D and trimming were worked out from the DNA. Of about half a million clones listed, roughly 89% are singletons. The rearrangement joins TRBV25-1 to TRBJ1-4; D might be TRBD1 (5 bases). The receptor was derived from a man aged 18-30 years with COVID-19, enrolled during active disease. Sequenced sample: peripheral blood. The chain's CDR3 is CASSESTTDFNEKLFF. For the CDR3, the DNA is TGTGCCAGCAGTGAATCCACGACAGATTTTAATGAAAAACTGTTTTTT.